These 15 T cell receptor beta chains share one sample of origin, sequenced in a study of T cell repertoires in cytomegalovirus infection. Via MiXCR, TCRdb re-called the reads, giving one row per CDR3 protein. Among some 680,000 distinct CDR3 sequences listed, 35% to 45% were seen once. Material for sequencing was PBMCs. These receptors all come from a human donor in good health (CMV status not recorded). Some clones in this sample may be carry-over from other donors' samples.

The CDR3 coding sequence is TGTGCCAGCAGCCGCATACAGGGGCGAGAGGGCTACACCTTC. Encoded protein: CASSRIQGREGYTF. This chain connects TRBV7-9 to TRBJ1-2; 7 nucleotides line up with TRBD1. The CDR3 consists of 14 residues. Germline values: CDR1 SEHNR, CDR2 FQNEAQ (reference sequence). Trimming at V came to 5 bases and at J to 8 bases, leaving 11 bases not matched to a gene.

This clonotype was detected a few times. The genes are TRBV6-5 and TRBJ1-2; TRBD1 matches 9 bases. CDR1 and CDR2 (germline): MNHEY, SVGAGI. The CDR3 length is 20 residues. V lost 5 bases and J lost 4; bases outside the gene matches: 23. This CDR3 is CASSPGTLGQGNTLTYGYTF. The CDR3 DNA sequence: TGTGCCAGCAGTCCCGGGACGCTCGGACAGGGGAATACACTTACCTATGGCTACACCTTC.

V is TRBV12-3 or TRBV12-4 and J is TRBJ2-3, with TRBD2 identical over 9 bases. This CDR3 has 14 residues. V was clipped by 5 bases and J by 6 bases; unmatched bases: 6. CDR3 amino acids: CASSRLAEGDTQYF. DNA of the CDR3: TGTGCCAGCAGTCGACTAGCGGAGGGGGATACGCAGTATTTT.

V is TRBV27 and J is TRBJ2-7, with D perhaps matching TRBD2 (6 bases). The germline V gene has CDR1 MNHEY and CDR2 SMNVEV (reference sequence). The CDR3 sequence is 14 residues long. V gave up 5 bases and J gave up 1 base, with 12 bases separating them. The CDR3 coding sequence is TGTGCCAGCAGTAAAGAGGGAGGTTCCTACGAGCAGTACTTC. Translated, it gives CASSKEGGSYEQYF.

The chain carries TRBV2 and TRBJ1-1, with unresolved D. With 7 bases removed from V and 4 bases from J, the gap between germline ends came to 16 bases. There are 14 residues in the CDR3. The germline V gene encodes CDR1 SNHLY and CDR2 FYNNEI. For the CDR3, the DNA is TGTGCCAGCACCAAAGGGAGGGTGGGCACTGAAGCTTTCTTT. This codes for CASTKGRVGTEAFF.

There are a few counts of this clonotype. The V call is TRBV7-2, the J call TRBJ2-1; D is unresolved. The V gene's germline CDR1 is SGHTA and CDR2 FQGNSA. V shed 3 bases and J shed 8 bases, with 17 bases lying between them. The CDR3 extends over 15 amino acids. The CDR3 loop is CASSFVKGTLDEQFF. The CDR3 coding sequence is TGTGCCAGCAGCTTCGTGAAGGGAACGTTGGATGAGCAGTTCTTC.

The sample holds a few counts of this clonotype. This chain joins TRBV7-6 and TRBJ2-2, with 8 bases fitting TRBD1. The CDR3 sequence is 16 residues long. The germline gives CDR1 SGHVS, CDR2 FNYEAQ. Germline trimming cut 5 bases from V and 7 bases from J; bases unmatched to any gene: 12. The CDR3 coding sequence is TGTGCCAGCAGCGTTACCCCGCAGGGGGCCGGCGGGGAGCTGTTTTTT. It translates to CASSVTPQGAGGELFF.

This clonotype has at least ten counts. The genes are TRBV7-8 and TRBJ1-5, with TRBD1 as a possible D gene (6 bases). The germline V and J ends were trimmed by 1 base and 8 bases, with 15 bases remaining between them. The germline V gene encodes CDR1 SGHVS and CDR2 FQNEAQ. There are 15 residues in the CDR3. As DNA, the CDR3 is TGTGCCAGCAGCTTAGGAGCTCGGGACATCGAGCCCCAGCATTTT. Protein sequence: CASSLGARDIEPQHF.

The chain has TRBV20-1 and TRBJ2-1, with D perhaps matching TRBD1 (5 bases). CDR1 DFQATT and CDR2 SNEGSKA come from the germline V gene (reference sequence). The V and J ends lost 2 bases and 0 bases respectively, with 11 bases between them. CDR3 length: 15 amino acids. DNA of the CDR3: TGCAGTGCTAGAAGGTACAGGAGCTCCTACAATGAGCAGTTCTTC. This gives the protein CSARRYRSSYNEQFF.

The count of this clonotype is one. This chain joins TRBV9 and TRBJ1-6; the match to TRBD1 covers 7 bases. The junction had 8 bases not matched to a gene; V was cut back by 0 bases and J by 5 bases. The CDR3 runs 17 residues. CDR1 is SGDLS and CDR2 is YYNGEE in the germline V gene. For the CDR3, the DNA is TGTGCCAGCAGCGTAGATGACAGGGTGGTGCATAATTCACCCCTCCACTTT. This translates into CASSVDDRVVHNSPLHF.

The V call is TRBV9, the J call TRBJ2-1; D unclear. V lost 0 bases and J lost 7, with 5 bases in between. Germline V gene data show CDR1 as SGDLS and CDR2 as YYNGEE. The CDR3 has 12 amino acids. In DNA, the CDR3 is TGTGCCAGCAGCGTAGTCCCGAATGAGCAGTTCTTC. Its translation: CASSVVPNEQFF.

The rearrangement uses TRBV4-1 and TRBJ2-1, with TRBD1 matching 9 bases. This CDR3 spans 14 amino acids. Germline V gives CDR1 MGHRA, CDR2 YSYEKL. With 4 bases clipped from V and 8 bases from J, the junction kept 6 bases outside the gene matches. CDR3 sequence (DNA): TGCGCCAGCAGCCTGGCGACAGGGGGTGATGAGCAGTTCTTC. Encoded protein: CASSLATGGDEQFF.

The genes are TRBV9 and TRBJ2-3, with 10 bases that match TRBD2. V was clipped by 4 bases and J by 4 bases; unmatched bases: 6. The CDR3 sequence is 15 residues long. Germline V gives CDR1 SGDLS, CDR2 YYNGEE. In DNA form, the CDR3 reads TGTGCCAGCAGCATCACTAGCGGGAACGCAGATACGCAGTATTTT. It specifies CASSITSGNADTQYF.

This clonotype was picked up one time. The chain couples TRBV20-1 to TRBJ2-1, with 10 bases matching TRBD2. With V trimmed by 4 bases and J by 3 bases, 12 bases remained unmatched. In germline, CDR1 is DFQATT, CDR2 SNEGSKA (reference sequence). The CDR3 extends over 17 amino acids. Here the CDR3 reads CSATGAPAGGNYNEQFF. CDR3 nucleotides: TGCAGTGCTACGGGTGCCCCAGCGGGAGGGAACTACAATGAGCAGTTCTTC.

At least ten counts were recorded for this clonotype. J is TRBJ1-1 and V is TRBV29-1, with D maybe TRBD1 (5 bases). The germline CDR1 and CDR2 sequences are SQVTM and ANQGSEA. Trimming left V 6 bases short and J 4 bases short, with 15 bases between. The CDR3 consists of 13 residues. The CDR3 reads CSVPDTGGTEAFF. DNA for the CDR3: TGCAGCGTCCCGGACACTGGGGGCACTGAAGCTTTCTTT.